The rows below give T cell receptor beta chains drawn from one sample of a study of T cell responses to AZD1222 COVID-19 vaccine. TCRdb's copy holds only in-frame clones and misses some; the assay was immunoSEQ multiplex PCR. Here the sample spans roughly 110,000 clones, about 90% being singletons. Sample: peripheral blood, taken 28 days after the second AZD1222 dose. Receptors were obtained from an adult who received the AZD1222 COVID-19 vaccine. The CDR3 runs from the conserved cysteine through the conserved F or W. A D gene is named only where the DNA matches it firmly. Part of the rows lack a size; the others show once, few, many or a class for expanded clones.

NA	TRBJ1-5	TRBD1	TRBV19	CASRDSLDNQPQHF	TGTGCCAGTCGGGACAGCCTAGACAATCAGCCCCAGCATTTT
NA	TRBJ2-4	TRBD2	TRBV28	CASTSLAGVSKNIQYF	TGTGCCAGCACCTCCCTGGCGGGAGTAAGCAAAAACATTCAGTACTTC
NA	TRBJ2-1	TRBD2	TRBV7-3	CASSLASGRASMGEQFF	TGTGCCAGCAGCTTAGCTAGCGGGAGGGCCTCTATGGGAGAGCAGTTCTTC
NA	TRBJ1-1	NA	TRBV18	CASSSSRVPATEAFF	TGTGCCAGCTCATCATCAAGAGTTCCAGCCACTGAAGCTTTCTTT
NA	TRBJ2-5	NA	TRBV2	CASSVQETQYF	TGTGCCAGCAGTGTCCAAGAGACCCAGTACTTC
NA	TRBJ1-1	NA	TRBV28	CASSSPGFEAFF	TGTGCCAGCAGTTCCCCGGGGTTTGAAGCTTTCTTT
few	TRBJ2-2	TRBD1	TRBV7-9	CASSSQGNGELFF	TGTGCCAGCAGCTCACAGGGGAACGGGGAGCTGTTTTTT
NA	TRBJ1-1	NA	TRBV10-3	CAISQEPSFEAFF	TGTGCCATCAGCCAGGAGCCATCCTTTGAAGCTTTCTTT
NA	TRBJ1-4	NA	TRBV4-1	CASSPGTRSGEKLFF	TGCGCCAGCAGCCCAGGGACCCGATCGGGTGAAAAACTGTTTTTT
NA	TRBJ1-3	NA	TRBV3-1/TRBV3-2	CAAGSNIQLSGNTIYF	TGTGCCGCTGGAAGTAATATACAGCTCTCTGGAAACACCATATATTTT
NA	TRBJ1-6	NA	TRBV28	CASSTTGGWQSPLHF	TGTGCCAGCAGCACCACCGGGGGATGGCAATCACCCCTCCACTTT
NA	TRBJ1-5	TRBD1	TRBV7-2	CASSSGTGGVWPQHF	TGTGCCAGCAGCTCAGGGACAGGGGGCGTCTGGCCCCAGCATTTT
NA	TRBJ1-2	TRBD1	TRBV12-5	CASGLDRGYGYTF	TGTGCTAGTGGCCTAGACAGGGGTTATGGCTACACCTTC
NA	TRBJ1-5	NA	TRBV2	CASNFRERQPQHF	TGTGCCAGCAACTTCCGGGAGAGGCAGCCCCAGCATTTT
NA	TRBJ1-1	NA	TRBV18	CASSPQGPTEAFF	TGTGCCAGCTCACCCCAGGGCCCCACTGAAGCTTTCTTT
once	TRBJ2-3	TRBD2	TRBV9	CASSLRLADARDTQYF	TGTGCCAGCAGTCTAAGACTAGCGGACGCCAGGGATACGCAGTATTTT
NA	TRBJ1-2	TRBD1	TRBV2	CAGTDRALYGYTF	TGTGCCGGAACTGACAGGGCACTATATGGCTACACCTTC
NA	TRBJ1-2	TRBD1	TRBV6-2/TRBV6-3	CASSKQGDGYTF	TGTGCCAGCAGTAAACAGGGGGACGGCTACACCTTC
NA	TRBJ1-5	NA	TRBV5-4	CASSADGTGGQPQHF	TGTGCCAGCAGCGCAGACGGGACCGGAGGTCAGCCCCAGCATTTT
NA	TRBJ2-7	TRBD1	TRBV2	CASRRDRFYEQYF	TGTGCCAGCAGACGGGACAGGTTCTACGAGCAGTACTTC
once	TRBJ1-2	TRBD1	TRBV24-1	CATSEAGGDAYGYTF	TGTGCCACCAGTGAAGCAGGGGGCGACGCCTATGGCTACACCTTC
NA	TRBJ2-3	NA	TRBV19	CASTLTDTQYF	TGTGCCAGTACCCTCACAGATACGCAGTATTTT
NA	TRBJ1-1	NA	TRBV9	CASSVRGLTEAFF	TGTGCCAGCAGCGTTAGGGGGTTAACTGAAGCTTTCTTT
NA	TRBJ1-1	NA	TRBV4-2	CASSLPVREISNTEAFF	TGTGCCAGCAGCCTTCCCGTCCGGGAAATAAGTAACACTGAAGCTTTCTTT
NA	TRBJ1-2	NA	TRBV5-1	CASSPDGGDYGYTF	TGCGCCAGCAGCCCGGATGGGGGAGACTATGGCTACACCTTC
NA	TRBJ1-2	TRBD1	TRBV30	CAWIRQGVDGYTF	TGTGCCTGGATCCGACAGGGTGTCGATGGCTACACCTTC
NA	TRBJ2-7	TRBD1	TRBV19	CASSPPGQGAYEQYF	TGTGCCAGTAGTCCCCCAGGACAGGGGGCCTACGAGCAGTACTTC
NA	TRBJ2-1	NA	TRBV19	CATGRPSYNEQFF	TGTGCCACAGGTAGGCCTTCCTACAATGAGCAGTTCTTC
NA	TRBJ2-1	TRBD2	TRBV9	CASSEPTGTSNEQFF	TGTGCCAGCAGCGAGCCCACCGGGACTAGCAATGAGCAGTTCTTC